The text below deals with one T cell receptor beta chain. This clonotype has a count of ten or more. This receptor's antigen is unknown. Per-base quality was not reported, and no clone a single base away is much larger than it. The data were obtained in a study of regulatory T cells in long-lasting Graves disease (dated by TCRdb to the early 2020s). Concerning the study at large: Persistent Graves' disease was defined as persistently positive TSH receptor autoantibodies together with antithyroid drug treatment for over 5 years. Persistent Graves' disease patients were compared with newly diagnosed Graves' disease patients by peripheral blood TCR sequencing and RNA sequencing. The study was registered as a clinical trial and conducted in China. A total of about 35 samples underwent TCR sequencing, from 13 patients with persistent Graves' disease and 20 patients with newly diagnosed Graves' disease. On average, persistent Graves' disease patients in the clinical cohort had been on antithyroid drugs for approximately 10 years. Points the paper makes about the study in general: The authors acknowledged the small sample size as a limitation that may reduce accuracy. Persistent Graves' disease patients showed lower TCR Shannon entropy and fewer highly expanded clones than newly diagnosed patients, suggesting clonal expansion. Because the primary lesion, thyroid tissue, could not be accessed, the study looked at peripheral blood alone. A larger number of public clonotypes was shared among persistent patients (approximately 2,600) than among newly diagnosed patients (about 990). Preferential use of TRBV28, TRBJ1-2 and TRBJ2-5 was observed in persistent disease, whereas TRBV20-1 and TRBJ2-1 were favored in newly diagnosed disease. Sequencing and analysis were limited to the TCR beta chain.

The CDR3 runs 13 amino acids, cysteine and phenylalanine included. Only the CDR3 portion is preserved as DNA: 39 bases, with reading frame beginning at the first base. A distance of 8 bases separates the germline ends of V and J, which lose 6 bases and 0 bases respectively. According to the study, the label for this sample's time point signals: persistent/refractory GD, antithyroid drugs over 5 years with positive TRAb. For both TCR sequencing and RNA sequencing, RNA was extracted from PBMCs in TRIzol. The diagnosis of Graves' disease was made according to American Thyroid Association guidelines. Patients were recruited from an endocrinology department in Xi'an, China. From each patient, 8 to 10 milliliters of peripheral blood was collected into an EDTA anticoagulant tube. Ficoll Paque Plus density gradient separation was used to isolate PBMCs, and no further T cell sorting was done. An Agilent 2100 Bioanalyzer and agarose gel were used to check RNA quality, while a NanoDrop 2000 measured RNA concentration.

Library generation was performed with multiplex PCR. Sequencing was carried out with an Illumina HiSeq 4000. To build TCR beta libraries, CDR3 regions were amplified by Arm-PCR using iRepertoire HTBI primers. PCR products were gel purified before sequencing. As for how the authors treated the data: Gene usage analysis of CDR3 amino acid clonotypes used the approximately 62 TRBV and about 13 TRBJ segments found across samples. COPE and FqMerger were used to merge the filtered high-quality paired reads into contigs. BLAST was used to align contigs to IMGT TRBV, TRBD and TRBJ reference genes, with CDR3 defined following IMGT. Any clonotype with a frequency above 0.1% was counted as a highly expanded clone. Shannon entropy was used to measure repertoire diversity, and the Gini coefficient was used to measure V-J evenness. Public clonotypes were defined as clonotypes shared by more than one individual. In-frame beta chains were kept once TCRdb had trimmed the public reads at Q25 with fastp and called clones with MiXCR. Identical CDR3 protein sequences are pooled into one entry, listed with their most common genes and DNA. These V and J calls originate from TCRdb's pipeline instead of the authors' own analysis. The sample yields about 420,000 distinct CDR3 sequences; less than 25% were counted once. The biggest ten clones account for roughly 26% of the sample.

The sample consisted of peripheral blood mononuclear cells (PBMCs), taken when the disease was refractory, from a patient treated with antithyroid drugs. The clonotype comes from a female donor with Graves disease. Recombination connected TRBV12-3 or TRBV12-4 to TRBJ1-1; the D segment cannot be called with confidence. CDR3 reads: CASSPEMNTEAFF. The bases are TGTGCCAGCAGCCCTGAGATGAACACTGAAGCTTTCTTT.